This note documents a single TCR beta chain sequence. Its antigen is currently not known. Base qualities are not recorded, but no much larger clone differs from it by a single base. These data come from a study of T cell repertoires in cytomegalovirus infection (dated by TCRdb to between 2018 and 2021). Broadly, across the study: Donor HLA type was relevant to the analysis, as public TCR beta signatures indicated carriage of CMV infection together with the matching HLA type. Overall study results and their limits: The ex vivo response was dominated by HLA-C-restricted CMV-specific TCR beta clonotypes, which also provided the single most frequent clonotype in two of eight donors. In both this cohort and an independent cohort of several hundred donors, the cumulative frequency of public TCR beta family members distinguished carriers of CMV infection plus the relevant HLA type.

Germline trimming: 5 bases from V, 11 bases from J; junction bases outside gene matches: 12. CDR1 and CDR2 were assigned from the germline V gene as MNHEY and SVGEGT. There are 14 amino acids in the CDR3, from cysteine to phenylalanine inclusive. Only the CDR3 DNA stays, 42 bases, in frame from base 1. The sequencing machine was an Illumina HiSeq 1500. TCRdb ran its own pipeline on the public reads, namely fastp trimming at Q25 and MiXCR clone calling, and kept in-frame beta chains. Rows matching on CDR3 protein sequence are summarized as one entry with the most common DNA and genes. Here the sample has roughly 180,000 distinct CDR3 sequences; 28% occur a single time. The ten largest clones represent approximately 31% of the sample.

The specimen was PBMCs. The rearranged chain carries TRBV6-2 or TRBV6-3 and TRBJ2-7; 10 central nucleotides agree with TRBD1. The sequence was obtained from a human donor in good health (CMV status not recorded). Some clones in this sample may be carry-over from other donors' samples. The DNA sequence is as follows: TGTGCCAGCAGTCCCCGGACAGGGGGTAACGTGGAGTACTTC. The translation is CASSPRTGGNVEYF.